Following are 7 T cell receptor beta chains from one sample sequenced in a study of T cells in Graves' hyperthyroidism and ophthalmopathy. RNA transcripts were the template for amplifying TCR beta CDR3 regions. TCR CDR3 regions were first amplified by RT-PCR with HTBI primers. TCRdb re-called the multiplex PCR reads with MiXCR, one entry per CDR3 protein. The table includes about half a million distinct CDR3 sequences, about 20% detected once. What was sequenced was blood. The source of these receptors is a woman in her 70s with Graves' ophthalmopathy.

The chain carries TRBV5-1 and TRBJ2-3; 10 bases agree with TRBD2. The CDR3 runs to 15 residues. The junction had 3 bases not matched to a gene; V was cut back by 1 base and J by 4 bases. From germline, CDR1 is SGHRS and CDR2 YFSETQ. CDR3 nucleotides: TGCGCCAGCAGCTTGCTGAGCGGGAGGGCAGATACGCAGTATTTT. Encoded protein: CASSLLSGRADTQYF. Supplemented by reference TRBV5-1 and TRBJ2-3, the full variable domain reads KAGVTQTPRYLIKTRGQQVTLSCSPISGHRSVSWYQQTPGQGLQFLFEYFSETQRNKGNFPGRFSGRQFSNSRSEMNVSTLELGDSALYLCASSLLSGRADTQYFGPGTRLTVL.

The chain carries TRBV28 and TRBJ2-1, with D perhaps TRBD1 or TRBD2 (5 bases each). From germline, CDR1 is MDHEN and CDR2 SYDVKM. V was trimmed by 4 bases and J by 2 bases, leaving 15 bases between them. The CDR3 runs to 16 residues. CDR3 amino acids: CASSSLGTKTYNEQFF. CDR3 nucleotides: TGTGCCAGCAGTTCCCTAGGGACGAAAACCTACAATGAGCAGTTCTTC.

The chain carries TRBV12-3 or TRBV12-4 and TRBJ2-1; 8 bases are shared with TRBD1. The J segment lost 1 base and the V segment lost 6 bases, leaving 2 bases of the junction unmatched. This CDR3 region has 14 residues. The CDR3 spells CASRDRGSYNEQFF. The CDR3 region has the DNA TGTGCCAGCAGAGACAGGGGTTCCTACAATGAGCAGTTCTTC.

In its sample, this clonotype was seen many times. The gene calls are TRBV28 and TRBJ1-2; 8 positions agree with TRBD1. V lost 5 bases to trimming and J lost 3 bases; unmatched junction nucleotides: 2. The CDR3 runs 13 residues. CDR1 is MDHEN and CDR2 is SYDVKM in the germline V gene. The CDR3 loop reads CASSGTGDYGYTF. The CDR3 DNA is TGTGCCAGCAGTGGGACAGGAGACTATGGCTACACCTTC.

This clonotype appeared a few times. J is TRBJ2-7 and V is TRBV20-1; the D gene is possibly TRBD2 (6 bases). Germline V gene lookup returns CDR1 DFQATT and CDR2 SNEGSKA (reference sequence). Trimming removed 0 bases from V and 3 bases from J, with 21 bases in between. The CDR3 covers 17 residues. The CDR3 reads CSARDSLAARLNYEQYF. For the CDR3, the DNA is TGCAGTGCTAGAGATTCGTTAGCGGCTAGACTGAACTACGAGCAGTACTTC.

The chain links TRBV6-2 or TRBV6-3 to TRBJ2-3; 10 bases are shared with TRBD1. The CDR3 is 15 amino acids. Looked up from germline, CDR1 is MNHEY and CDR2 is SVGEGT. V lost 7 bases, J lost 4 bases, and 8 bases stayed unmatched. The CDR3 DNA follows: TGTGCCAGCACGGACCGGGACAGGGGCGCAGATACGCAGTATTTT. Residues: CASTDRDRGADTQYF.

The gene calls are TRBV5-1 and TRBJ2-4, with 9 bases matching TRBD1. The CDR3 extends over 12 amino acids. Germline lookup yields CDR1 SGHRS and CDR2 YFSETQ. The J segment lost 13 bases and the V segment lost 4 bases, leaving 6 bases of the junction unmatched. The CDR3 sequence: CASSLGQGQQYF. CDR3 bases: TGCGCCAGCAGCCTCGGACAGGGGCAACAGTACTTC. The variable domain in full, with the rest retrieved from reference TRBV5-1 and TRBJ2-4, is KAGVTQTPRYLIKTRGQQVTLSCSPISGHRSVSWYQQTPGQGLQFLFEYFSETQRNKGNFPGRFSGRQFSNSRSEMNVSTLELGDSALYLCASSLGQGQQYFGAGTRLSVL.